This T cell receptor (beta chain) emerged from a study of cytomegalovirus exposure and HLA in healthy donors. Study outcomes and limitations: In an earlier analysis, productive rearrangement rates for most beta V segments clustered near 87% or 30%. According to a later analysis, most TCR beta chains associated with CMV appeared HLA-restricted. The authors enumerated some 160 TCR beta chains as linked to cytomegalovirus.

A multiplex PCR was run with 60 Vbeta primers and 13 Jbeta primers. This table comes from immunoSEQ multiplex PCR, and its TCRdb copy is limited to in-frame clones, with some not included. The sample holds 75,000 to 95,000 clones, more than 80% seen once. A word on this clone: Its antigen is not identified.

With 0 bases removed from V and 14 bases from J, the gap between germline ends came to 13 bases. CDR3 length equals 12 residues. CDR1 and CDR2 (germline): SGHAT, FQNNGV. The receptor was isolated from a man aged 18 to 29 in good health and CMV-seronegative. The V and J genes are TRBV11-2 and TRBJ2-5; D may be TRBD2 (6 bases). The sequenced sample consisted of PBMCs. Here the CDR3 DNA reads TGTGCCAGCAGCTTAGATGGTCGGGGGAACTACTTC. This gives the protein CASSLDGRGNYF.